These T cell receptor beta chains were read from a single sample in a study of shared clonotypes between healthy human individuals. Some clones are missing from TCRdb's copy, which holds only in-frame ones; the method was immunoSEQ multiplex PCR. The sample lists approximately 720,000 clones, 72% occurring once. Material for sequencing was memory CD4+ T cells sorted from blood. The receptors come from a woman younger than 45 in good health. Each CDR3 is given with its conserved first and last residue. The D gene is left open where the match is weak. Clone size is given for some rows only: seen once, a few or many times, or a class if the clone is expanded.

few	TRBJ1-1	TRBV9	NA	TGTGCCAGCAGCGAGACCCCGAGCCCGGCTGAAGCTTTCTTT	CASSETPSPAEAFF
NA	TRBJ2-3	TRBV4-1	NA	TGCGCCAGCAGCCAAGATCGGGAACTAGCAGGAGATACGCAGTATTTT	CASSQDRELAGDTQYF
NA	TRBJ1-1	TRBV6-1	NA	TGTGCCAGCAGTGTAGAGGAGTGGGGCACTGAAGCTTTCTTT	CASSVEEWGTEAFF
few	TRBJ2-3	TRBV4-1	TRBD2	TGCGCCAGCAGCCAAGGGCTAGCGGGCTCAAGCACAGATACGCAGTATTTT	CASSQGLAGSSTDTQYF
once	TRBJ1-3	TRBV6-6	NA	TGTGCCAGCAGTACTGGGGGGAACACCATATATTTT	CASSTGGNTIYF
NA	TRBJ1-5	TRBV2	NA	TGTGCCAGCAGTGAATCTGGGGGGGGTCAGGGCAATCAGCCCCAGCATTTT	CASSESGGGQGNQPQHF
NA	TRBJ1-1	TRBV5-4	NA	TGTGCCAGCAGCTGGGACTCAAACACTGAAGCTTTCTTT	CASSWDSNTEAFF
NA	TRBJ2-7	TRBV15	TRBD2	TGTGCCACCAGCAGAGATCGACCGGGACTAGCCTACGAGCAGTACTTC	CATSRDRPGLAYEQYF
NA	TRBJ1-1	TRBV6-1	NA	TGTGCCAGCAGTGAACTTAGTCAAGGGAGCACTGAAGCTTTCTTT	CASSELSQGSTEAFF
NA	TRBJ2-1	TRBV7-9	NA	TGTGCCAGCAGCATTAGCGGTTCCTACAATGAGCAGTTCTTC	CASSISGSYNEQFF
NA	TRBJ2-1	TRBV28	NA	TGTGCCAGCAGTTGGGGTAGCGTTTCCTACAATGAGCAGTTCTTC	CASSWGSVSYNEQFF
NA	TRBJ2-6	TRBV18	TRBD1	TGTGCCAGCTCACTGTGGGACAGGGTAGCGGGGGCCAACGTCCTGACTTTC	CASSLWDRVAGANVLTF
NA	TRBJ2-7	TRBV10-1	NA	TGCGCCAGCAGCCCCGGGGCCTACGAGCAGTACTTC	CASSPGAYEQYF
once	TRBJ2-2	TRBV11-2	TRBD1	TGTGCCAGCAGCTTAACAACAGGGGGTGCCGGGGAGCTGTTTTTT	CASSLTTGGAGELFF
NA	TRBJ2-7	TRBV5-1	NA	TGCGCCAGCAGCCGGACGGGACAAGGATACGAGCAGTACTTC	CASSRTGQGYEQYF
NA	TRBJ2-7	TRBV5-1	TRBD2	TGCGCCAGCAGAACAAGTGGATGGCGGGAGTCGCCCCTCTCCTACGAGCAGTACTTC	CASRTSGWRESPLSYEQYF
few	TRBJ1-3	TRBV5-1	NA	TGCGCCAGCAGCCCCGGGACCGACGGAAACACCATATATTTT	CASSPGTDGNTIYF
NA	TRBJ1-1	TRBV28	NA	TGTGCCAGCAGTTTAGACAGCATATATGAAGCTTTCTTT	CASSLDSIYEAFF
NA	TRBJ2-1	TRBV19	TRBD2	TGTGCCAGTAGTATCCAGCGGGGAAACAATGAGCAGTTCTTC	CASSIQRGNNEQFF
NA	TRBJ2-5	TRBV5-5	NA	TGTGCCAGCAGCGTCCAAGAGACCCAGTACTTC	CASSVQETQYF
NA	TRBJ2-7	TRBV11-2	NA	TGTGCCAGCAGCTTAAGGCAGGGTGGATACGAGCAGTACTTC	CASSLRQGGYEQYF
NA	TRBJ2-4	TRBV28	TRBD1	TGTGCCAGCAGTTCGGGACAGAGAGTAGCCAAAAACATTCAGTACTTC	CASSSGQRVAKNIQYF
NA	TRBJ2-7	TRBV27	TRBD1	TGTGCCAGCCGCGACAGGGGGCGGTACGAGCAGTACTTC	CASRDRGRYEQYF
NA	TRBJ1-1	TRBV5-1	NA	TGCGCCAGCTACGACGGGGCTGAAGCTTTCTTT	CASYDGAEAFF
few	TRBJ1-3	TRBV2	NA	TGTGCCAGCAGCGCTATGAACTTAGGGACTGGAAACACCATATATTTT	CASSAMNLGTGNTIYF
NA	TRBJ2-1	TRBV7-2	TRBD2	TGTGCCAGCAGCCCTCACGCGGGAGATATCTACAATGAGCAGTTCTTC	CASSPHAGDIYNEQFF
NA	TRBJ2-3	TRBV4-1	TRBD2	TGCGCCAGCAGCCAACCTGGACTAGCGGAACGCACAGATACGCAGTATTTT	CASSQPGLAERTDTQYF
NA	TRBJ1-4	TRBV11-2	NA	TGTGCCAGCAGCCACGACAGCCCAACTAATGAAAAACTGTTTTTT	CASSHDSPTNEKLFF
once	TRBJ1-5	TRBV19	NA	TGTGCCAGTAGACCGGGACACACTAGCAATCAGCCCCAGCATTTT	CASRPGHTSNQPQHF
NA	TRBJ2-7	TRBV6-1	NA	TGTGCCAGCAGTGTCACAGGGAGGGGCACCTACGAGCAGTACTTC	CASSVTGRGTYEQYF
once	TRBJ2-1	TRBV7-3	TRBD2	TGTGCCAGCAGCTTAACGGGACTAGCGGGAGGTCCCTACAATGAGCAGTTCTTC	CASSLTGLAGGPYNEQFF
few	TRBJ2-7	TRBV29-1	NA	TGCAGCGTTGAAACTGGCAACTCCTACGAGCAGTACTTC	CSVETGNSYEQYF
NA	TRBJ2-5	TRBV6-5	TRBD2	TGTGCCACCGCACGACGGGGGGACCAAGAGACCCAGTACTTC	CATARRGDQETQYF
once	TRBJ2-7	TRBV25-1	TRBD2	TGTGCCACTACCACTAGCGGGACCTACGAGCAGTACTTC	CATTTSGTYEQYF
NA	TRBJ2-5	TRBV4-1	NA	TGCGCCAGCAGCCAAGGACTACAAGAGACCCAGTACTTC	CASSQGLQETQYF
NA	TRBJ1-5	TRBV19	TRBD1	TGTGCCAGTAGTATCGGTACCGGGACAGCAAGCAATCAGCCCCAGCATTTT	CASSIGTGTASNQPQHF
NA	TRBJ1-2	TRBV19	TRBD1	TGTGCCAGTAGTATAGCGGGGACAGTTCCGAGCTATGGCTACACCTTC	CASSIAGTVPSYGYTF
NA	TRBJ1-2	TRBV28	NA	TGTGCCAGCAGTTTAGGAGCGCGGGAAGGCGGCTACACCTTC	CASSLGAREGGYTF
NA	TRBJ2-7	TRBV19	NA	TGTGCCAGTAGTGTCAGGGGCGAGCAGTACTTC	CASSVRGEQYF
NA	TRBJ2-6	TRBV19	NA	TGTGCCACCAAACAGGGCCGCTCTGGGGCCAACGTCCTGACTTTC	CATKQGRSGANVLTF
NA	TRBJ2-3	TRBV9	NA	TGTGCCAGCAGCGTAGCTTATAGGGGCGCCACAGATACGCAGTATTTT	CASSVAYRGATDTQYF
NA	TRBJ2-7	TRBV10-1	NA	TGCGCCAGCAGTGGGGTTTCCTCCTACGAGCAGTACTTC	CASSGVSSYEQYF